The sequence of this T cell receptor (beta chain) was determined in a study of regulatory T cells in long-lasting Graves disease. Time point indicated: newly diagnosed GD, antithyroid drugs for less than 3 months. Following extraction of RNA from PBMCs, that RNA was used to make the TCR library. In germline, CDR1 is SGHRS, CDR2 YFSETQ. There are 15 residues in the CDR3. V dropped 6 bases and J dropped 1 base, with 14 bases sitting between them. Arm-PCR of CDR3 regions and iRepertoire HTBI primers were used to build TCR beta libraries. TCRdb called the multiplex PCR reads again in MiXCR, with one record for every CDR3 protein. Of roughly 380,000 distinct CDR3 sequences in the sample, 16% are singletons; the top ten hold 25% to 30%. The same sample was also studied in work on T cells in Graves' hyperthyroidism and ophthalmopathy. That publication notes: The TCR CDR3 was amplified in a first-round RT-PCR using the HTBI primer set. The blood repertoire included most of the expanded thyroid clonotypes above 0.001.

The TCR was taken from a man aged 35-49 years with Graves disease. This chain connects TRBV5-1 to TRBJ1-5; TRBD1 is a possible D gene (5 bases). The material sequenced was peripheral blood mononuclear cells (PBMCs), taken at new diagnosis, from a patient treated with antithyroid drugs. The CDR3 is CASTPDGGSNQPQHF. The CDR3 nucleotides are TGCGCCAGCACCCCGGACGGGGGAAGCAATCAGCCCCAGCATTTT.